Below are 31 T cell receptor beta chains sequenced from a single sample in a study of beta chain features in type 1 diabetes. Study conclusions and caveats: For Type 1 diabetes patients, all four CD4+ subsets carried TCRB CDR3s that were moderately but significantly shorter.

The antigens for these receptors are not known. cDNA synthesis used the whole RNA isolate, giving expressed TCRB sequences. Clones were sequenced by immunoSEQ multiplex PCR, and TCRdb holds only the in-frame ones, with some missing. The sample has approximately 600,000 clones, around an eighth seen once; the top ten hold more than 0.09%. What was sequenced was naive CD4+ T cells from blood. The receptors were sampled from a man between 25 and 39 years old with type 1 diabetes.

The chain uses TRBV18 and TRBJ1-1; unclear D gene. The CDR3 has 13 amino acids. From germline, CDR1 is KGHSH and CDR2 LQKENI. V lost 0 bases, J lost 6 bases, and 8 bases lay in between. This chain's CDR3 is CASSPPGLAEAFF. CDR3 bases: TGTGCCAGCTCACCACCAGGGTTGGCTGAAGCTTTCTTT.

Only a few counts were recorded for this clone. The DNA of the CDR3 is TGTGCCAGCAGCATAACAGGGGGCCTTGGCAACAATGAGCAGTTCTTC. This encodes CASSITGGLGNNEQFF. The rearrangement uses TRBV7-9 and TRBJ2-1, with TRBD1 matching over 9 bases. The V gene's germline CDR1 is SEHNR and CDR2 FQNEAQ (reference sequence). This CDR3 region has 16 residues. Unmatched junction bases numbered 10, after V lost 5 bases and J lost 5 bases. The complete variable domain, with remaining parts taken from reference TRBV7-9 and TRBJ2-1, reads DTGVSQNPRHKITKRGQNVTFRCDPISEHNRLYWYRQTLGQGPEFLTYFQNEAQLEKSRLLSDRFSAERPKGSFSTLEIQRTEQGDSAMYLCASSITGGLGNNEQFFGPGTRLTVL.

This clone has only a few counts. V is TRBV7-9 and J is TRBJ2-7, with TRBD1 matching 9 bases. CDR1 and CDR2 from the germline V gene are SEHNR and FQNEAQ (reference sequence). The CDR3 runs to 16 residues. The V segment lost 0 bases and the J segment 5 bases; nucleotides outside the gene matches: 8. CDR3 protein: CASSLALGQGRDEQYF. As DNA, the CDR3 is TGTGCCAGCAGCTTAGCTCTCGGACAGGGGCGCGACGAGCAGTACTTC.

This clone was picked up a small number of times. The chain is built from TRBV2 and TRBJ2-7, with D uncertain. Germline CDR1 is SNHLY and CDR2 is FYNNEI. Trimming left V 3 bases short and J 5 bases short, with 5 bases between. CDR3 length equals 11 residues. CDR3 DNA: TGTGCCAGCAGTGACGTAGACGAGCAGTACTTC. Translation: CASSDVDEQYF.

The chain links TRBV7-9 to TRBJ1-2; 8 nucleotides line up with TRBD1. The CDR3 is 15 amino acids. J gave up 1 base and V 0 bases, and 1 base lay outside the gene matches. Germline loops: CDR1 SEHNR, CDR2 FQNEAQ (reference sequence). DNA of the CDR3: TGTGCCAGCAGCTTAGCACAGGGGGATAACTATGGCTACACCTTC. Encoded protein: CASSLAQGDNYGYTF.

The V call is TRBV2, the J call TRBJ2-7; D is uncertain. The germline V and J ends were trimmed by 6 bases and 3 bases, with 12 bases remaining between them. Germline loops: CDR1 SNHLY, CDR2 FYNNEI. The CDR3 contains 13 residues. The CDR3 is CASSLRESYEQYF. The DNA of the CDR3 is TGTGCCAGCAGCCTGCGAGAGAGCTACGAGCAGTACTTC.

This clone has just a few counts. The chain employs TRBV29-1 and TRBJ1-5, with D possibly being TRBD1 (5 bases). V lost 5 bases to trimming and J lost 4 bases, with 9 bases between them. The CDR3 length is 12 residues. CDR1 is SQVTM, CDR2 ANQGSEA, per germline. In nucleotides, the CDR3 is TGCAGCGTTAGGGACCCAAATCAGCCCCAGCATTTT. Amino acids: CSVRDPNQPQHF.

The chain uses TRBV7-9 and TRBJ2-3; 8 bases map to TRBD2. The V segment lost 5 bases and the J segment 0 bases; nucleotides outside the gene matches: 10. CDR1 and CDR2 from the germline V gene are SEHNR and FQNEAQ (reference sequence). There are 17 residues in the CDR3. DNA for the CDR3: TGTGCCAGCAGCGTTCTCTCGGGGGGGAGAAGCACAGATACGCAGTATTTT. Its protein product is CASSVLSGGRSTDTQYF. Filled out from reference TRBV7-9 and TRBJ2-3, the complete variable domain reads DTGVSQNPRHKITKRGQNVTFRCDPISEHNRLYWYRQTLGQGPEFLTYFQNEAQLEKSRLLSDRFSAERPKGSFSTLEIQRTEQGDSAMYLCASSVLSGGRSTDTQYFGPGTRLTVL.

This clone was picked up a small number of times. The sample has other DNA sequences that encode this CDR3 too. This chain connects TRBV6-1 to TRBJ2-2, with D possibly matching TRBD2 (6 bases). The CDR3 runs to 14 residues. V lost 1 base to trimming and J lost 4 bases, with 7 bases between them. CDR1 and CDR2 (germline): MNHNS, SASEGT. The CDR3 nucleotides are TGTGCCAGCAGTGAAGTGGGGGGCACCGGGGAGCTGTTTTTT. It is translated as CASSEVGGTGELFF.

This clone was counted only a few times. The chain carries TRBV29-1 and TRBJ2-3; D unclear. Per the germline V gene, CDR1 is SQVTM and CDR2 is ANQGSEA. CDR3 length equals 13 residues. Trimming stripped 1 base from V and 3 bases from J, with 8 bases between. The CDR3 DNA sequence: TGCAGCGTTGAAGCGGATGGAACAGATACGCAGTATTTT. Protein sequence: CSVEADGTDTQYF.

This rearrangement joins TRBV30 to TRBJ1-5; 7 bases line up with TRBD1. CDR3 size: 13 residues. V lost 2 bases, J lost 6 bases, and 4 bases stayed unmatched. Germline assignment: CDR1 GTSNPN and CDR2 SVGIG (reference sequence). CDR3 DNA: TGTGCCTGGAGTATACAGGGGATTCAGCCCCAGCATTTT. Translating gives CAWSIQGIQPQHF.

This clone was counted between two and nine times. The chain is built from TRBV10-1 and TRBJ2-3, with D perhaps TRBD1 (7 bases). The length of the CDR3 is 14 residues. Looked up from germline, CDR1 is WNHNN and CDR2 is SYGVQD (reference sequence). Trimming took off 3 bases at V and 3 bases at J, with 10 bases between the two ends. CDR3 DNA sequence: TGCGCCAGCAGTGACTCAGGGGGGACAGATACGCAGTATTTT. Encoded protein: CASSDSGGTDTQYF.

This chain uses TRBV16 with TRBJ2-3; TRBD2 matches 9 bases. The CDR3 consists of 16 residues. Germline-derived CDR1 and CDR2 are KGHSY and FQNENV. After removal of 5 bases from V and 3 bases from J, the junction contained 9 bases not matched to a gene. CDR3 sequence: CASSGVAGGPTDTQYF. CDR3 sequence (DNA): TGTGCCAGCAGCGGAGTCGCGGGGGGGCCGACAGATACGCAGTATTTT.

The V call is TRBV6-5, the J call TRBJ1-1, with 7 positions matching TRBD1. The germline gives CDR1 MNHEY, CDR2 SVGAGI. With V trimmed by 4 bases and J by 4 bases, 6 bases remained unmatched. The CDR3 runs 14 residues. Written as DNA, the CDR3 is TGTGCCAGCAGTTTGACAGGGTGGGTCACTGAAGCTTTCTTT. Protein: CASSLTGWVTEAFF.

In its sample, this clone was seen once. The chain has TRBV7-6 and TRBJ2-3, with 7 bases aligning to TRBD1. Trimming took 1 base from V and 3 from J; bases not matched to a gene: 4. CDR1 SGHVS and CDR2 FNYEAQ come from the germline V gene. There are 15 residues in the CDR3. The CDR3 reads CASSLGPGGTDTQYF. In nucleotides, the CDR3 is TGTGCCAGCAGCTTAGGACCAGGGGGAACAGATACGCAGTATTTT.

The rearrangement joins TRBV11-2 to TRBJ1-5; no clear D gene. The V gene lost 0 bases and the J gene lost 7 bases, with 16 bases spanning the gap. Germline CDR1 reads SGHAT; CDR2 reads FQNNGV. CDR3 length: 16 amino acids. The CDR3 spells CASSLDGRTPRQPQHF. Here the CDR3 DNA reads TGTGCCAGCAGCTTAGATGGGAGGACCCCAAGGCAGCCCCAGCATTTT.

A few counts support this clone. The J gene is TRBJ2-3, the V gene TRBV5-1, with no clear D. The germline V gene encodes CDR1 SGHRS and CDR2 YFSETQ. The CDR3 is 15 amino acids. V was pared by 1 base and J by 3 bases, with 12 bases between. The CDR3: CASSLSAPPTDTQYF. CDR3 DNA: TGCGCCAGCAGCTTGTCGGCCCCGCCGACAGATACGCAGTATTTT.

This clone came up a few times. CDR3 region: CASRNGLAVEQFF. The CDR3 bases are TGTGCCAGCAGAAACGGACTAGCAGTTGAGCAGTTCTTC. The chain joins TRBV6-5 to TRBJ2-1; 8 nucleotides line up with TRBD2. V dropped 6 bases and J dropped 9; count of bases not matched to a gene: 7. The CDR3 has 13 residues. The germline V gene encodes CDR1 MNHEY and CDR2 SVGAGI.

In its sample, this clone was seen a few times. This sequence joins TRBV7-3 and TRBJ1-6, with D unresolved. V lost 5 bases, J lost 12 bases, and 17 bases lay in between. The CDR3 totals 14 residues. Germline CDR1 SGHTA, CDR2 FQGTGA. The CDR3 reads CASSLAPGRLPLHF. The CDR3 DNA is TGTGCCAGCAGCCTCGCTCCCGGGAGACTACCCCTCCACTTT.

This clone has just a few counts. The chain links TRBV9 to TRBJ1-5; the match to TRBD1 covers 7 bases. The CDR3 loop spans 14 amino acids. In germline, CDR1 is SGDLS, CDR2 YYNGEE. Trimming took 4 bases from V and 2 from J; bases not matched to a gene: 3. The CDR3 sequence: CASSSTGGNQPQHF. In nucleotides, the CDR3 is TGTGCCAGCAGCAGCACAGGGGGCAATCAGCCCCAGCATTTT.

This clone was detected a few times. The V gene is TRBV19, the J gene TRBJ1-5, with a tentative D call TRBD1 (5 bases). Deletions cut 3 bases from V and 2 bases from J, with 11 bases between. Germline assignment: CDR1 LNHDA and CDR2 SQIVND (reference sequence). CDR3 length: 15 residues. Here the CDR3 reads CASSIPRVRNQPQHF. The CDR3 DNA is TGTGCCAGTAGTATCCCCAGGGTGCGCAATCAGCCCCAGCATTTT.

This rearrangement joins TRBV5-4 to TRBJ2-4; D uncertain. The CDR3 contains 14 residues. Germline values: CDR1 SGHNT, CDR2 YYREEE (reference sequence). Between the trimmed V and J ends, which lost 0 bases and 4 bases, there was a span of 8 bases. The CDR3: CASSLESTKNIQYF. CDR3 DNA: TGTGCCAGCAGCTTGGAGTCTACGAAAAACATTCAGTACTTC.

In this sample, this clone turned up a few times. The chain carries TRBV5-6 and TRBJ1-1; no definite D call. Per the germline V gene, CDR1 is SGHDT and CDR2 is YYEEEE. This CDR3 contains 14 residues. Trimming took 3 bases from V and 3 from J, leaving 12 bases between them. CDR3 DNA: TGTGCCAGCAGCTCCCCTTCGCGGTACACTGAAGCTTTCTTT. Protein: CASSSPSRYTEAFF.

The chain has TRBV30 and TRBJ2-3; 11 bases match TRBD2. This CDR3 has 15 amino acids. Per the germline V gene, CDR1 is GTSNPN and CDR2 is SVGIG (reference sequence). The V and J ends lost 0 bases and 5 bases, in that order; junction bases with no gene match: 4. For the CDR3, the DNA is TGTGCCTGGAGTGTACTAGCGGGGGTGGTAGATACGCAGTATTTT. This encodes CAWSVLAGVVDTQYF.

The chain combines TRBV30 with TRBJ1-2, with TRBD1 identical over 10 bases. V was clipped by 1 base and J by 8 bases; unmatched bases: 1. The CDR3 covers 12 residues. CDR1 is GTSNPN and CDR2 is SVGIG in the germline V gene (reference sequence). In nucleotides, the CDR3 is TGTGCCTGGAGTGGGACAGGGGGAGGCTACACCTTC. It translates to CAWSGTGGGYTF.

The chain joins TRBV7-2 to TRBJ1-2; D call uncertain. The germline V gene encodes CDR1 SGHTA and CDR2 FQGNSA. The CDR3 covers 15 residues. The V end lost 0 bases, the J end lost 5 bases, and 13 bases lay between the germline ends. CDR3 coding DNA: TGTGCCAGCAGCTTAGCGGCGGGAGGAGAATATGGCTACACCTTC. This gives the protein CASSLAAGGEYGYTF. Full variable domain (rest looked up from reference TRBV7-2 and TRBJ1-2): GAGVSQSPSNKVTEKGKDVELRCDPISGHTALYWYRQSLGQGLEFLIYFQGNSAPDKSGLPSDRFSAERTGGSVSTLTIQRTQQEDSAVYLCASSLAAGGEYGYTFGSGTRLTVV.

A note on this clone: At one end the junction does not follow the germline gene, possibly because of a read error. V gene TRBV7-7 combines with J gene TRBJ2-1; 7 bases agree with TRBD2. This CDR3 region has 16 residues. The germline CDR1 and CDR2 sequences are SSHAT and FNYEAQ (reference sequence). CDR3 sequence reads: CASRALGSGPYNEQFF. The CDR3 region has the DNA TGTGCTAGCAGGGCCCTGGGTAGCGGGCCCTACAATGAGCAGTTCTTC.

This clone occurred a few times. In the same sample, other DNA sequences code for this CDR3. The chain is built from TRBV7-9 and TRBJ1-2; D not resolved. Per the germline V gene, CDR1 is SEHNR and CDR2 is FQNEAQ (reference sequence). The CDR3 consists of 11 residues. V was pared by 7 bases and J by 8 bases, with 11 bases between. In DNA, the CDR3 is TGTGCCAGCACCTCAAGCGGGGGCTACACCTTC. This translates into CASTSSGGYTF.

The rearrangement uses TRBV9 and TRBJ1-1; D uncertain. The CDR3 is 14 amino acids. V lost 0 bases to trimming and J lost 5 bases, with 11 bases between them. Germline loops: CDR1 SGDLS, CDR2 YYNGEE. CDR3 bases: TGTGCCAGCAGCGTAGACAGTGAACAGACTGAAGCTTTCTTT. Translating gives CASSVDSEQTEAFF. Variable domain in full (rest from reference TRBV9 and TRBJ1-1): DSGVTQTPKHLITATGQRVTLRCSPRSGDLSVYWYQQSLDQGLQFLIQYYNGEERAKGNILERFSAQQFPDLHSELNLSSLELGDSALYFCASSVDSEQTEAFFGQGTRLTVV.

This clone occurred a few times. V gene TRBV18 combines with J gene TRBJ1-1; a weak D match, TRBD1 (6 bases). Germline V gives CDR1 KGHSH, CDR2 LQKENI. The length of the CDR3 is 13 residues. Trimming took 5 bases from V and 0 from J, leaving 7 bases between them. In DNA form, the CDR3 reads TGTGCCAGCTCAGGACAGCTGAACACTGAAGCTTTCTTT. It yields the protein CASSGQLNTEAFF.

The chain has TRBV6-5 and TRBJ2-7; D not certain. V shed 6 bases and J shed 2 bases, with 11 bases lying between them. In germline, CDR1 is MNHEY, CDR2 SVGAGI. This CDR3 contains 13 residues. Here the CDR3 reads CASSAGNPYEQYF. Written as DNA, the CDR3 is TGTGCCAGCAGCGCAGGAAATCCCTACGAGCAGTACTTC.